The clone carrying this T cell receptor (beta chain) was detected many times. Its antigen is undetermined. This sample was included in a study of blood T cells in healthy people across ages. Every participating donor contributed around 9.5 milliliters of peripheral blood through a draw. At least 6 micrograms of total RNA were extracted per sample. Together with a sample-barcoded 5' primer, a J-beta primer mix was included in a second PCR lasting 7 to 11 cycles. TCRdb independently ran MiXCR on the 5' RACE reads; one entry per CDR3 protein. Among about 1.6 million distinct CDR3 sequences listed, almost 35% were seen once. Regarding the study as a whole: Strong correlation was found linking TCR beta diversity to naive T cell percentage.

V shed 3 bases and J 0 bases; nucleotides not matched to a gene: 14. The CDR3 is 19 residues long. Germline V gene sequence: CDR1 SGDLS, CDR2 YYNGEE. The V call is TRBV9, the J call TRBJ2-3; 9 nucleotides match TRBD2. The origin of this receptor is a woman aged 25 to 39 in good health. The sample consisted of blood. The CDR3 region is CASSAWGSGGQISTDTQYF. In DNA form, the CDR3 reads TGTGCCAGCAGCGCTTGGGGTAGCGGGGGACAGATTAGCACAGATACGCAGTATTTT.